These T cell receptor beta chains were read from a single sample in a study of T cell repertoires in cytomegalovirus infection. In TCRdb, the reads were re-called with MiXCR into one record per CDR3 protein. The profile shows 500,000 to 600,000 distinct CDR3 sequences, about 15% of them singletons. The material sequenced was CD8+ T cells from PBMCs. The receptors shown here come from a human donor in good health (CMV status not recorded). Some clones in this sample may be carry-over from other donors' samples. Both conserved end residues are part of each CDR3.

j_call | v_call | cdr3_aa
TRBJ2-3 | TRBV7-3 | CASSPLSGKITDTQYF
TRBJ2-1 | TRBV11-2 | CASSLFPGLDTHNEQFF
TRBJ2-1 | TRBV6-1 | CASRVLPGLAGVGAYNEQFF
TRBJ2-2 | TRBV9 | CASSVRTSGYTGELFF
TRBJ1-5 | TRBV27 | CASAQIPTSNQPQHF
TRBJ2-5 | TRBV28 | CASSSPGLAGAETQYF
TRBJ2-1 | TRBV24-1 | CATSDLAGGYNEQFF
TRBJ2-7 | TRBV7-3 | CASSLRRGSSYEQYF
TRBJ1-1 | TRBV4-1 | CASSGGSENTEAFF
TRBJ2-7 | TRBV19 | CASGTSAEQYF
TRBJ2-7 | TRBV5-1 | CASSGGQGHEQYF
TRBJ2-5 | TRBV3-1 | CASSQEWGEKTQYF
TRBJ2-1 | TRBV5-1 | CASSLKGLEQFF
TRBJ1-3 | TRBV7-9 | CASSLLGGFDSGNTIYF
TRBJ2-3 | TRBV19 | CASSRTPGQITDTQYF
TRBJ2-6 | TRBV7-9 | CASSLPPGQGRTSGANVLTF
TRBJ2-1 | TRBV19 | CASSMARGVYNEQFF
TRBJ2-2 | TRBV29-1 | CSVAGGSGTGELFF
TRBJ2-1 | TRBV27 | CASSLWFQGGDNEQFF
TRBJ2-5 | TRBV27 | CASSFRSSGGGTQYF
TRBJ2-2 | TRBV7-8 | CASSVGQGVAGELFF
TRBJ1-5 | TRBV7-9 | CASSPRTDTSNQPQHF
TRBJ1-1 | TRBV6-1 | CASSLQGANTEAFF
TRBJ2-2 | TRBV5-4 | CASSPWTGVTGELFF
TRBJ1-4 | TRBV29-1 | CSVPTGVGGKLFF